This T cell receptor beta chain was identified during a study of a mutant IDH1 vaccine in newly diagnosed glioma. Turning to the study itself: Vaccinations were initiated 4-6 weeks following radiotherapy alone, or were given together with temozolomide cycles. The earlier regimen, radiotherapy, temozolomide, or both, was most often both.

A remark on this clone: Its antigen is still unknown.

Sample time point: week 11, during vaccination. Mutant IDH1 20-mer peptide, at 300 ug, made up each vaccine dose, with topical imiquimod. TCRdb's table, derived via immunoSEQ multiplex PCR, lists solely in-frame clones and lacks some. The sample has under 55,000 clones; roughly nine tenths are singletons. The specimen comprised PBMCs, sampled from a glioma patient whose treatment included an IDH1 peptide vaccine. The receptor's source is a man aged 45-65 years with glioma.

CDR3 nucleotides: TGTGCCAGCAGCCCGGACAGGGGGATTTACTACGAGCAGTACTTC. Residues: CASSPDRGIYYEQYF. The genes are TRBV14 and TRBJ2-7; TRBD1 matches at 10 bases. The CDR3 loop spans 15 amino acids. The germline V gene encodes CDR1 SGHDN and CDR2 FVKESK. J gave up 3 bases and V 4 bases, and 6 bases lay outside the gene matches. The full variable domain, with the rest looked up from reference TRBV14 and TRBJ2-7, is EAGVTQFPSHSVIEKGQTVTLRCDPISGHDNLYWYRRVMGKEIKFLLHFVKESKQDESGMPNNRFLAERTGGTYSTLKVQPAELEDSGVYFCASSPDRGIYYEQYFGPGTRLTVT.